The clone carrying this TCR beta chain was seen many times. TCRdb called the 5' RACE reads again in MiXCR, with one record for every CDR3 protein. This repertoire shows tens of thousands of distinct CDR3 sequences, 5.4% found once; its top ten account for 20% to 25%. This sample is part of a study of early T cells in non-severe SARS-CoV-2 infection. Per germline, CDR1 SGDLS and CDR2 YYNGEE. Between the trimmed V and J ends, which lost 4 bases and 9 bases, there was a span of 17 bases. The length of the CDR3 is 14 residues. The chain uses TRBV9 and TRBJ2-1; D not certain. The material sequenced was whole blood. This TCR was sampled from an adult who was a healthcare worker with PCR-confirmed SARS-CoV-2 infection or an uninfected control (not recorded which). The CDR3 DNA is TGTGCCAGCAGCTCCGCTTACCGTGGCGGTGAGCAGTTCTTC. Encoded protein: CASSSAYRGGEQFF.